What follows are 9 T cell receptor beta chains derived from one specimen sequenced in a study of Ad26.COV2.S vaccination and SARS-CoV-2 variants. Treatment reported: roughly 19 received Ad26.COV2.S at low or high dose, single or two shots; about 5 received placebo; per-sample allocation not given. Samples were taken on day 63 after the first vaccine or placebo injection. Measured with immunoSEQ multiplex PCR; TCRdb has only the in-frame clones, and not every one. The data contain about 370,000 clones, about 85% of them singletons. The starting material was peripheral blood, obtained in a trial of Ad26.COV2.S vaccine versus placebo. These receptors came from a person between 18 and 65 years old who received the Ad26.COV2.S COVID-19 vaccine or a placebo.

The J gene is TRBJ1-4, the V gene TRBV4-1; D may be TRBD1 (6 bases). The ends were cut back, 0 bases at V and 5 bases at J, with 13 bases in the middle. This CDR3 spans 16 amino acids. The V gene's germline CDR1 is MGHRA and CDR2 YSYEKL. The DNA of the CDR3 is TGCGCCAGCAGCCAAGATGGGGGGCTGGGGAATGAAAAACTGTTTTTT. Protein product: CASSQDGGLGNEKLFF.

The J gene is TRBJ1-3, the V gene TRBV3-1 (or the pseudogene TRBV3-2); D not certain. V shed 3 bases and J shed 0 bases, with 12 bases lying between them. In germline, CDR1 is LGHDT, CDR2 YNNKEL (reference sequence). The CDR3 runs 16 residues. As DNA, the CDR3 is TGTGCCAGCAGCCAGAATAGACGGAGCTCTGGAAACACCATATATTTT. Protein sequence: CASSQNRRSSGNTIYF.

This chain joins TRBV5-1 and TRBJ2-2; D not certain. The CDR3 consists of 14 residues. V lost 3 bases to trimming and J lost 0 bases, with 6 bases between them. Germline CDR1 is SGHRS and CDR2 is YFSETQ. The CDR3 DNA sequence: TGCGCCAGCAGCTCCGGGTCGAACACCGGGGAGCTGTTTTTT. It is translated as CASSSGSNTGELFF.

CDR3: CASSFSGAGTQYF. CDR3 nucleotide sequence: TGTGCCAGCAGCTTCTCAGGGGCAGGGACGCAGTATTTT. This rearrangement joins TRBV7-9 to TRBJ2-3, with TRBD1 as a possible D gene (6 bases). This CDR3 has 13 amino acids. Germline V lookup: CDR1 SEHNR, CDR2 FQNEAQ (reference sequence). V was trimmed by 3 bases and J by 9 bases, leaving 13 bases between them.

The table lists this clone with a few counts. Other nucleotide sequences in the sample specify the same CDR3. The J gene is TRBJ2-1, the V gene TRBV27; 11 nucleotides agree with TRBD2. Trimming at V came to 4 bases and at J to 4 bases, leaving 3 bases not matched to a gene. Per the germline V gene, CDR1 is MNHEY and CDR2 is SMNVEV (reference sequence). This CDR3 spans 15 amino acids. This chain's CDR3 is CASSSGTSGYNEQFF. CDR3 DNA sequence: TGTGCCAGCAGTTCAGGGACTAGCGGATACAATGAGCAGTTCTTC.

The V and J genes are TRBV6-5 and TRBJ1-6; D may be TRBD1 (5 bases). V was pared by 2 bases and J by 7 bases, with 12 bases between. Germline V lookup: CDR1 MNHEY, CDR2 SVGAGI. There are 15 residues in the CDR3. The CDR3 DNA reads TGTGCCAGCAGTTACCGCGGGGGGGTCAATTCACCCCTCCACTTT. Its translation is CASSYRGGVNSPLHF.

The gene calls are TRBV28 and TRBJ2-3; D is unresolved. With 5 bases removed from V and 1 base from J, the gap between germline ends came to 19 bases. This CDR3 comprises 17 residues. Germline CDR1 reads MDHEN; CDR2 reads SYDVKM. The CDR3 sequence: CASSPAQSSWGTDTQYF. CDR3 nucleotides: TGTGCCAGCAGTCCAGCCCAGAGCTCTTGGGGCACAGATACGCAGTATTTT.

The J gene is TRBJ2-3, the V gene TRBV10-2; 10 bases align to TRBD1. The V gene end was trimmed by 8 bases and the J gene end by 3 bases; junction bases not matched to a gene: 8. The CDR3 totals 15 residues. Germline V gives CDR1 WSHSY, CDR2 SAAADI. The DNA for the CDR3 is TGCGCCAGCGCCGGGAGGGGACAGGGGACAGATACGCAGTATTTT. It specifies CASAGRGQGTDTQYF.

V is TRBV4-3 and J is TRBJ2-7, with D possibly TRBD2 on 6 matching bases. Germline V CDR1 and CDR2: LGHNA, YSLEER. This CDR3 is 16 amino acids long. Deletions cut 4 bases from V and 0 bases from J, with 16 bases between. CDR3 DNA: TGCGCCAGCAGCCGCCTTGGGGGGACGAGCTCCTACGAGCAGTACTTC. Protein product: CASSRLGGTSSYEQYF.